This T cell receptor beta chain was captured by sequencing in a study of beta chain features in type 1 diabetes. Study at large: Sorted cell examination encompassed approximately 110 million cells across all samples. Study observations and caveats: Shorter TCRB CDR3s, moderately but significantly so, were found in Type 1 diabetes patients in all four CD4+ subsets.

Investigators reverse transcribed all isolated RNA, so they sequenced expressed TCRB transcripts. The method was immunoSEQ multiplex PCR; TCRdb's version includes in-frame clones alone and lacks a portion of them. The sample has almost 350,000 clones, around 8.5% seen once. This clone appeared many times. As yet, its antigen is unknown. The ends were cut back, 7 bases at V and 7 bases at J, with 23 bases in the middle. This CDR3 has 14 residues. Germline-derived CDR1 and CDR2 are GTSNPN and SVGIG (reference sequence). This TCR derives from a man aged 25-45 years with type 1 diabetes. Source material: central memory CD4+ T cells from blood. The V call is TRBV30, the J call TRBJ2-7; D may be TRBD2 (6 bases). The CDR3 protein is CASASADRVGEQYF. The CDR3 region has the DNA TGTGCCTCGGCTAGCGCGGATAGGGTTGGAGAGCAGTACTTC.